This TCR beta chain was captured by sequencing in a study of molecular identifiers for immune sequencing clone quantification. On this clonotype itself: This is likely a read error, given that the CDR3 carries no conserved phenylalanine or tryptophan at its end.

MiXCR, applied by TCRdb to the PCR reads, yields one record per CDR3 protein. This table holds fewer than 75,000 distinct CDR3 sequences, 15% to 20% found once. The germline V gene encodes CDR1 SGHAT and CDR2 FQNNGV. The CDR3 contains 15 residues. The TCR comes from a human donor in good health. Some libraries in this study had Jurkat cell RNA spiked in. This chain uses TRBV11-2 with TRBJ2-1, with 9 positions matching TRBD2. Sequenced input: naive CD8+ T cells from blood, with Jurkat cell RNA spiked in. Subset here: FACS-sorted CD8+CD4-CCR7+CD45RA+ naive T cells. DNA of the CDR3: TGTGCCAGCACCACCGGGACTAGCACTTACAGTGAGCAGTTCCTC. Translated: CASTTGTSTYSEQFL.